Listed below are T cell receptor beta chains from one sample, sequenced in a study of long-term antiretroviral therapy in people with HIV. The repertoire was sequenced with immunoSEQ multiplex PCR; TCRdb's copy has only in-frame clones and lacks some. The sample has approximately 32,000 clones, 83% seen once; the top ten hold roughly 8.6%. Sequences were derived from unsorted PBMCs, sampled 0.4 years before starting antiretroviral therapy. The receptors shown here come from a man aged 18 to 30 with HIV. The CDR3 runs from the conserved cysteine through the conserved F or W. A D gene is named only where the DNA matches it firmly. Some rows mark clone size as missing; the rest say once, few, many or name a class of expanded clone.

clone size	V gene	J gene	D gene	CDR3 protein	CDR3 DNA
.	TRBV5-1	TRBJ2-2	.	CASSPWLRDQNTGELFF	TGCGCCAGCAGCCCTTGGCTGAGGGACCAGAACACCGGGGAGCTGTTTTTT
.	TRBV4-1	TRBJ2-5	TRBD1	CASSDRAETQYF	TGCGCCAGCAGTGACAGGGCTGAGACCCAGTACTTC
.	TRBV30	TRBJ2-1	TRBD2	CAWSGVGLAGKSSYNEQFF	TGTGCCTGGAGTGGAGTAGGGCTAGCGGGAAAAAGCTCCTACAATGAGCAGTTCTTC
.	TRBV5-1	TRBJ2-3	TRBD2	CASSLPSGSSDTQYF	TGCGCCAGCAGCTTGCCTAGCGGGAGTTCAGATACGCAGTATTTT
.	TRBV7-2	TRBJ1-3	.	CASSLDGHSGNTIYF	TGTGCCAGCAGCTTAGATGGCCACTCTGGAAACACCATATATTTT
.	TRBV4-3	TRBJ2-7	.	CASSQGAGLEQYF	TGCGCCAGCAGCCAAGGTGCGGGATTGGAGCAGTACTTC
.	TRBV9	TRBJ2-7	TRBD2	CASSGGLAGASYEQYF	TGTGCCAGCAGCGGCGGACTAGCGGGAGCGTCCTACGAGCAGTACTTC
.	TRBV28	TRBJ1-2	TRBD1	CASSRQGIYGYTF	TGTGCCAGCAGTCGACAGGGGATCTATGGCTACACCTTC
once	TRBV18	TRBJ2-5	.	CASSVNGGNQETQYF	TGTGCCAGCTCTGTCAACGGGGGAAACCAAGAGACCCAGTACTTC
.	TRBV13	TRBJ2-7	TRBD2	CASSPRGAGYDEQYF	TGTGCCAGCAGCCCTCGGGGAGCGGGGTATGACGAGCAGTACTTC
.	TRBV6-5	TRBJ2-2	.	CASSYRVPTGELFF	TGTGCCAGCAGTTACAGGGTACCCACCGGGGAGCTGTTTTTT
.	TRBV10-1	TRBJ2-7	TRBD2	CASSLAGEFQQYF	TGCGCCAGCAGTCTAGCGGGGGAGTTCCAGCAGTACTTC
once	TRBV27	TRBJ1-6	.	CASSLSGGAYNSPLHF	TGTGCCAGCAGTCTTTCCGGGGGGGCCTATAATTCACCCCTCCACTTT
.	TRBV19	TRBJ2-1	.	CASSSSERAYNEQFF	TGTGCCAGTAGCTCCTCGGAGCGAGCCTACAATGAGCAGTTCTTC
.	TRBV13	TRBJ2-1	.	CASSLFGGVQFF	TGTGCCAGCAGCTTATTTGGAGGAGTTCAGTTCTTC
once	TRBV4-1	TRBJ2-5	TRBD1	CASSRTRGRGETQYF	TGCGCCAGCAGCCGAACCAGGGGGCGGGGAGAGACCCAGTACTTC
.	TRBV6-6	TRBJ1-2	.	CASTAAGLNYGYTF	TGTGCCAGCACCGCGGCGGGACTTAACTATGGCTACACCTTC
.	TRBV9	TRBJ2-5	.	CASSVGAGGPTEGAQYF	TGTGCCAGCAGCGTAGGAGCCGGGGGGCCTACCGAAGGGGCCCAGTACTTC
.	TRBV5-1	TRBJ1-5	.	CASSSGGGDQPQHF	TGCGCCAGCAGCTCCGGGGGGGGTGATCAGCCCCAGCATTTT
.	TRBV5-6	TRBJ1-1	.	CASSLGGRAFF	TGTGCCAGCAGCTTGGGGGGTCGGGCTTTCTTT
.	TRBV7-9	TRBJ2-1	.	CASSLTVGQQFF	TGTGCCAGCAGCTTAACGGTGGGGCAGCAGTTCTTC
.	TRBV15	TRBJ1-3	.	CATSRGGLSSGNTIYF	TGTGCCACCAGCAGAGGGGGACTGTCCTCTGGAAACACCATATATTTT
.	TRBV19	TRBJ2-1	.	CASSIREQFF	TGTGCCAGTAGTATCAGGGAGCAGTTCTTC
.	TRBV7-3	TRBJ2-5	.	CASSLIGSGVQETQYF	TGTGCCAGCAGCTTAATTGGATCCGGGGTCCAAGAGACCCAGTACTTC
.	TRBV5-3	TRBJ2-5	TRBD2	CASSLGGSETQYF	TGTGCCAGCAGCTTGGGAGGGTCCGAGACCCAGTACTTC
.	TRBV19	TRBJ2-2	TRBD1	CASTPFSGTGRGGELFF	TGTGCCAGTACCCCCTTTTCCGGGACAGGGAGGGGCGGGGAGCTGTTTTTT
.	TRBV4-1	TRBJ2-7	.	CASRPDPRITAYEQYF	TGCGCCAGCAGACCGGACCCCAGGATCACGGCCTACGAGCAGTACTTC
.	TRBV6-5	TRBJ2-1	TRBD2	CASSYNGGTLNEQFF	TGTGCCAGCAGTTACAACGGGGGGACCCTCAATGAGCAGTTCTTC
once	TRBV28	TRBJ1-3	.	CASSPGRGNTIYF	TGTGCCAGCAGTCCGGGACGGGGAAACACCATATATTTT
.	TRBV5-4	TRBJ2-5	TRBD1	CASSPARGTQETQYF	TGTGCCAGCAGCCCCGCCAGGGGGACGCAAGAGACCCAGTACTTC
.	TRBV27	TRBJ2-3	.	CASSHPSWGQYF	TGTGCCAGCAGCCACCCTTCCTGGGGGCAGTATTTT
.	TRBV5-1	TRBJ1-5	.	CASTQGPNQPQHF	TGCGCCAGCACGCAGGGACCTAATCAGCCCCAGCATTTT